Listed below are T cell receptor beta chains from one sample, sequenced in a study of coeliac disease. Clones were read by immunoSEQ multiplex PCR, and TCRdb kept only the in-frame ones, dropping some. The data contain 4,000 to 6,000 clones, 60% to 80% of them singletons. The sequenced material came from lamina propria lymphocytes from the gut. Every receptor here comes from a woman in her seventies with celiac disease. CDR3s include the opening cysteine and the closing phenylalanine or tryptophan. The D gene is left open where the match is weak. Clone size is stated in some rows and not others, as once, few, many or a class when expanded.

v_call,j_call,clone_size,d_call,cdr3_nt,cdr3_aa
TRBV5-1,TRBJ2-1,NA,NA,TGCGCCAGCAGCCCATCGGGGGATACCTACAATGAGCAGTTCTTC,CASSPSGDTYNEQFF
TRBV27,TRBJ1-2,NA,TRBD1,TGTGCCAGCAGATCCGGGACAGCAACCGGCTACACCTTC,CASRSGTATGYTF
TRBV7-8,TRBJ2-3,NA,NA,TGTGCCAGCAGCTTAGCTCTTACAGGGCCTAGCACAGATACGCAGTATTTT,CASSLALTGPSTDTQYF
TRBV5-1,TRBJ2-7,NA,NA,TGCGCCAGCAGCACCTACAGGGGAGGCGAGCAGTACTTC,CASSTYRGGEQYF
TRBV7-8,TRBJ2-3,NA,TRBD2,TGTGCCAGCAGCAGATCTAGCGGGGGGGCGGTAGATACGCAGTATTTT,CASSRSSGGAVDTQYF
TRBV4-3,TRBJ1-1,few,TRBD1,TGCGCCAGCAGCCAGGGGACAGGGGGCAGTGAAGCTTTCTTT,CASSQGTGGSEAFF
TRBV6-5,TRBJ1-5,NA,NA,TGTGCCAGCAGGGCCAGGGGTGGGCAGCCCCAGCATTTT,CASRARGGQPQHF
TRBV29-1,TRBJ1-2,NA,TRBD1,TGCAGCGTTGCGGGACAGACTTATGGCTACACCTTC,CSVAGQTYGYTF
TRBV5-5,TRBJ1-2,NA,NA,TGTGCCAGCAGCCCCGTGACTATCCGGCGGGGCTACACCTTC,CASSPVTIRRGYTF
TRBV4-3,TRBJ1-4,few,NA,TGCGCCAGCAGCCACACGTGGCATGAATACGAAAAACTGTTTTTT,CASSHTWHEYEKLFF
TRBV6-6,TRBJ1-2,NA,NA,TGTGCCAGCAGTCCCACGTCAGGGGATGGCTACACCTTC,CASSPTSGDGYTF
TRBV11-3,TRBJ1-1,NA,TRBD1,TGTGCCAGCAGCTCAAACGACAGGGATGAAGCTTTCTTT,CASSSNDRDEAFF
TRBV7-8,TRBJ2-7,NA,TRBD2,TGTGCCAGCAGCTTAGCGGGCGGGGGGTCCTACGAGCAGTACTTC,CASSLAGGGSYEQYF
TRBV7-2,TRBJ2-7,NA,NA,TGTGCCAGCAGCTTAGACGCAGGGTTAGGCGAGCAGTACTTC,CASSLDAGLGEQYF
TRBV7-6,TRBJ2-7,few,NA,TGTGCCAGCAGCTTAACCCACTACGGCTACGAGCAGTACTTC,CASSLTHYGYEQYF
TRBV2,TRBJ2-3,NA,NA,TGTGCCAGCAGCACTATAACCGATACGCAGTATTTT,CASSTITDTQYF
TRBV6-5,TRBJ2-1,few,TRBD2,TGTGCCAGCAGTTACGGAGCGGGGGGGCAGTATGCGCAGTTCTTC,CASSYGAGGQYAQFF
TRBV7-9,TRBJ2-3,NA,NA,TGTGCCAGCAGCTTAGCACAGGGAACGACAGATACGCAGTATTTT,CASSLAQGTTDTQYF
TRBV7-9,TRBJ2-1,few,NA,TGTGCCAGCAGCTTCGGGGGGCCCTACAATGAGCAGTTCTTC,CASSFGGPYNEQFF
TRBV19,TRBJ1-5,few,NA,TGTGCCAGTAGTATTTCGAGGTTAGACCAGCATTTT,CASSISRLDQHF
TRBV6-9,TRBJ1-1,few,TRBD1,TGTGCCAGCAGTAAACAGGGGACCACTGAAGCTTTCTTT,CASSKQGTTEAFF